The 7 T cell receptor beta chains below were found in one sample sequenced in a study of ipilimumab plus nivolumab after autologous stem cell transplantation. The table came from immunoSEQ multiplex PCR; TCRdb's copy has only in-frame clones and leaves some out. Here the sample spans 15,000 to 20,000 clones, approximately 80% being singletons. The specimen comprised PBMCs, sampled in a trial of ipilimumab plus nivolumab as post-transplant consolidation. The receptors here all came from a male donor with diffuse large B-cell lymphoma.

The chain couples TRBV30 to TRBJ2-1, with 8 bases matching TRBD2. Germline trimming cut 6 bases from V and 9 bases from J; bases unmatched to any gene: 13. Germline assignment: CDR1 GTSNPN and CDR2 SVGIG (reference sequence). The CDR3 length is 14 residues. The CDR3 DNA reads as TGTGCCTGTGCAACCGGGACTAGGTTTCCTGAGCAGTTCTTC. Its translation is CACATGTRFPEQFF.

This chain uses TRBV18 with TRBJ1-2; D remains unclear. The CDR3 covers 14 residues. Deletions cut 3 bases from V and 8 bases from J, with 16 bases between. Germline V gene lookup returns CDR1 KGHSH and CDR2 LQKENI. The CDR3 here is CASSPTPGRVGYTF. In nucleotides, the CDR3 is TGTGCCAGCTCACCTACCCCCGGACGTGTCGGCTACACCTTC.

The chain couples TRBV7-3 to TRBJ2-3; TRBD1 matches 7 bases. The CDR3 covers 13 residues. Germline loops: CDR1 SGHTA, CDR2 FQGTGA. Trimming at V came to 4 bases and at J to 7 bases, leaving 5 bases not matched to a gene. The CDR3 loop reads CASSYQQGNTQYF. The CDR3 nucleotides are TGTGCCAGCAGCTACCAACAGGGGAATACGCAGTATTTT.

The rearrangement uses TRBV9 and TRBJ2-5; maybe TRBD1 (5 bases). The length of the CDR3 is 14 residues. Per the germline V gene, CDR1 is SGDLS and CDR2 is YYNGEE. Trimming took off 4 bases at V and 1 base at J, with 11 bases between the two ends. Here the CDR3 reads CASSPRQTQETQYF. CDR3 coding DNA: TGTGCCAGCAGCCCCCGACAGACCCAAGAGACCCAGTACTTC.

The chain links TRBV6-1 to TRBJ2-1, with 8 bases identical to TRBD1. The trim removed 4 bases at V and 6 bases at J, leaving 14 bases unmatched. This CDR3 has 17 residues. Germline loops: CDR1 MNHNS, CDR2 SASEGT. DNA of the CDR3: TGTGCCAGCAGTGCCCTCCAGGGGGCTCGAAGTAGCAATGAGCAGTTCTTC. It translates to CASSALQGARSSNEQFF.

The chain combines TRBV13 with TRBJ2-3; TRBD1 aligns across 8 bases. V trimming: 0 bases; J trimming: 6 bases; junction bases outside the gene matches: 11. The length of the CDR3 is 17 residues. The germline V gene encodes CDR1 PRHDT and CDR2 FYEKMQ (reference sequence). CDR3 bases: TGTGCCAGCAGCTTAGGGGGGTGGGACAGGACCGATGATACGCAGTATTTT. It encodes CASSLGGWDRTDDTQYF.

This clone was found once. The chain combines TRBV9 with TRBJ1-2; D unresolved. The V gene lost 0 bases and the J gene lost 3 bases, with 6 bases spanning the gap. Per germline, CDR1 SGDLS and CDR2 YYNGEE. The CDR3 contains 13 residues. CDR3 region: CASSVGTDYGYTF. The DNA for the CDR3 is TGTGCCAGCAGCGTAGGGACGGACTATGGCTACACCTTC.